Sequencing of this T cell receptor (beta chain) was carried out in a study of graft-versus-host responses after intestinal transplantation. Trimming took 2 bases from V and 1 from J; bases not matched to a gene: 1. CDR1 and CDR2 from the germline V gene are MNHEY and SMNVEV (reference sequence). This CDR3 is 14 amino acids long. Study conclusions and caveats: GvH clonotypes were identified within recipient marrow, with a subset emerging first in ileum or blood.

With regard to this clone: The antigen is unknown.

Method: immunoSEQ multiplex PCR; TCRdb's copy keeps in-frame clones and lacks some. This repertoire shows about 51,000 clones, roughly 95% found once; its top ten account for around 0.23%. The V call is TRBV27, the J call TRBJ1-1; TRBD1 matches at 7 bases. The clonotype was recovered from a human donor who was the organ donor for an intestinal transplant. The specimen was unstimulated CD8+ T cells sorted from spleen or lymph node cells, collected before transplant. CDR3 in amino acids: CASSLGTANTEAFF. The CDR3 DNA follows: TGTGCCAGCAGTTTAGGGACAGCGAACACTGAAGCTTTCTTT.